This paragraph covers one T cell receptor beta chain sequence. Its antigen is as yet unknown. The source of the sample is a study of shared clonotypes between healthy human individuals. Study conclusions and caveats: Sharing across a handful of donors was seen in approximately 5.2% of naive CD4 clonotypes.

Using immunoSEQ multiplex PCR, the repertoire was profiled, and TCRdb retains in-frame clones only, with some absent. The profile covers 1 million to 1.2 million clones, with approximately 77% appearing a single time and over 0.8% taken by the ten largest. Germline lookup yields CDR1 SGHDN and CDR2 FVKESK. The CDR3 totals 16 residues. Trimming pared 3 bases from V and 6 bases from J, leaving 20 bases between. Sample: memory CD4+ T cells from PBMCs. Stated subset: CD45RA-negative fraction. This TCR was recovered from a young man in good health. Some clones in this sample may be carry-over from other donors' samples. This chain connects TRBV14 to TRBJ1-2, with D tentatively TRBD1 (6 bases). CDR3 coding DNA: TGTGCCAGCAGCCATAGCCACCTACAGGGCCGGGATGGCTACACCTTC. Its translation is CASSHSHLQGRDGYTF.